One and the same sample provided the 7 T cell receptor beta chains below, sequenced in a study of blood T cell repertoires in COVID-19. Sequencing was performed with immunoSEQ multiplex PCR; in TCRdb, only in-frame clones are kept and a portion is missing. Of under 300,000 clones in the sample, approximately 85% were seen once. What was sequenced was peripheral blood. These receptors originate from a woman aged 70-85 years with acute or convalescent COVID-19.

The chain has TRBV10-2 and TRBJ1-2; D is possibly TRBD1 (6 bases). Trimming shortened V by 3 bases and J by 6 bases, and 11 bases separated the two germline ends. This CDR3 is built from 13 residues. Germline lookup yields CDR1 WSHSY and CDR2 SAAADI. The CDR3 coding sequence is TGCGCCAGCAGTGACTCTGGGGGCGATGGCTACACCTTC. Translated, it gives CASSDSGGDGYTF.

This rearrangement joins TRBV5-1 to TRBJ2-3; possible D gene TRBD2, 6 bases. Trimming removed 1 base from V and 5 bases from J, with 17 bases in between. CDR1 and CDR2 from the germline V gene are SGHRS and YFSETQ. The CDR3 consists of 16 residues. CDR3 coding DNA: TGCGCCAGCAGCTTGCTTGCCGGGACTTCCAAAGATACGCAGTATTTT. It translates to CASSLLAGTSKDTQYF. Looking up the rest from reference TRBV5-1 and TRBJ2-3 gives the full variable domain: KAGVTQTPRYLIKTRGQQVTLSCSPISGHRSVSWYQQTPGQGLQFLFEYFSETQRNKGNFPGRFSGRQFSNSRSEMNVSTLELGDSALYLCASSLLAGTSKDTQYFGPGTRLTVL.

The J gene is TRBJ2-5, the V gene TRBV7-8; D uncertain. Germline CDR1 and CDR2: SGHVS and FQNEAQ. The CDR3 spans 14 residues. Between the trimmed V and J ends, which lost 3 bases and 5 bases, there was a span of 13 bases. This chain's CDR3 is CASSFWVTQETQYF. The CDR3 nucleotides are TGTGCCAGCAGCTTCTGGGTGACACAGGAGACCCAGTACTTC.

This chain links TRBV4-2 with TRBJ1-6; no clear D. Trimming stripped 0 bases from V and 10 bases from J, with 22 bases between. CDR3 length: 18 amino acids. Germline CDR1 reads LGHNA; CDR2 reads YNFKEQ. In DNA form, the CDR3 reads TGTGCCAGCAGCCAAGAATGGAGGGTAGGAGTCACATTATCACCCCTCCACTTT. Translated: CASSQEWRVGVTLSPLHF.

The chain couples TRBV30 to TRBJ1-1; 9 bases align to TRBD1. There are 18 residues in the CDR3. Germline trimming cut 2 bases from V and 3 bases from J; bases unmatched to any gene: 16. Looked up from germline, CDR1 is GTSNPN and CDR2 is SVGIG (reference sequence). The CDR3 protein is CAWSPYRDRVLWDTEAFF. The CDR3 nucleotides read TGTGCCTGGAGTCCCTACCGGGACAGGGTTCTATGGGACACTGAAGCTTTCTTT.

The V gene is TRBV5-1, the J gene TRBJ2-7; 9 bases fit TRBD1. V dropped 4 bases and J dropped 2; count of bases not matched to a gene: 4. CDR3 size: 14 residues. Germline V gives CDR1 SGHRS, CDR2 YFSETQ. CDR3 region: CASSRDRAPYEQYF. The CDR3 bases are TGCGCCAGCAGCAGGGACAGGGCTCCCTACGAGCAGTACTTC.

This clone was detected only once. The genes are TRBV6-2 or TRBV6-3 and TRBJ1-1, with 7 bases matching TRBD1. This CDR3 spans 17 amino acids. V shed 0 bases, J shed 1 base, and the junction held 8 bases outside the gene matches. Germline-derived CDR1 and CDR2 are MNHEY and SVGEGT. The CDR3 sequence is CASSYSSSGTANTEAFF. The CDR3 DNA reads as TGTGCCAGCAGTTACTCTTCCTCCGGGACAGCGAACACTGAAGCTTTCTTT.